This T cell receptor beta chain derives from a study of radiation and T cells in renal cell carcinoma. Points from the study as a whole: Top 100 clonotypes averaged approximately 50% in irradiated versus roughly 43% in nephrectomy-only tumors.

As concerns this clone: The target antigen is unknown.

Treatment denoted: 15 Gy SBRT to primary tumor, nephrectomy 4 weeks later. The patient's renal cell carcinoma had clear cell pathology. With 4 bases clipped from V and 0 bases from J, the junction kept 3 bases outside the gene matches. CDR1 and CDR2 from the germline V gene are SGHRS and YFSETQ. CDR3 length: 15 residues. The data were produced by immunoSEQ multiplex PCR, yet TCRdb's version contains in-frame clones alone and is incomplete. The profile shows around 15,000 clones, less than 65% of them singletons. Source: tumor tissue, taken from a patient whose treatment included radiotherapy and nephrectomy. The clonotype was recovered from a woman in her seventies with renal cell carcinoma. V is TRBV5-1 and J is TRBJ2-7; 11 bases fit TRBD1. The CDR3 is CASSGGQGVSYEQYF. Written as DNA, the CDR3 is TGCGCCAGCAGCGGGGGACAGGGGGTCTCCTACGAGCAGTACTTC.